The T cell receptor (beta chain) described here comes from a study of T cells after yellow fever vaccination. The study, taken as a whole, reports: Clonotypes shared by both compartments, CD4 and CD8, made up a small share. Clones that expanded after primary vaccination mostly reappeared after the booster (over 95% CD4, approximately 89% CD8).

TCRdb ran MiXCR on the 5' RACE reads and lists one entry per CDR3 protein. The repertoire holds nearly 550,000 distinct CDR3 sequences, with about a fifth as singletons. Comments on this clonotype: What it binds is not known.

The clonotype was recovered from a man aged 30-40 years who received the YFV17D yellow fever vaccine. The sample in question was PBMCs, obtained 15 days after the yellow fever booster vaccination.

The CDR3 region has the DNA TGTGCCAGCAGTTTAGGGGGCGCGCCTTCCTACGAGCAGTACTTC. Amino acids: CASSLGGAPSYEQYF. The V gene is TRBV27, the J gene TRBJ2-7; TRBD1 is a possible D gene (6 bases). V was cut by 2 bases and J by 1 base, with 12 bases left in between. In germline, CDR1 is MNHEY, CDR2 SMNVEV (reference sequence). CDR3 length: 15 amino acids.